Listed here are 15 T cell receptor beta chains from one sample, sequenced in a study of radiation and T cells in renal cell carcinoma. Clones were sequenced by immunoSEQ multiplex PCR, and TCRdb holds only the in-frame ones, with some missing. This repertoire shows roughly 14,000 clones, approximately 53% found once; its top ten account for approximately 10%. The treatment: treatment-naive control, cytoreductive nephrectomy. The source material was tumor tissue, sampled from a patient whose treatment was nephrectomy without radiotherapy. These receptors originate from a man aged 50 or older with renal cell carcinoma.

This clone turned up a few times. The chain recombines TRBV20-1 with TRBJ2-5; D gene unclear. The CDR3 contains 11 residues. CDR1 is DFQATT, CDR2 SNEGSKA, per germline (reference sequence). Trimming removed 1 base at V and 2 bases at J, with 2 bases between. The CDR3 DNA sequence: TGCAGTGCTAGAGGGCAAGAGACCCAGTACTTC. This encodes CSARGQETQYF.

This chain links TRBV30 with TRBJ1-2, with D possibly matching TRBD1 (6 bases). Germline V lookup: CDR1 GTSNPN, CDR2 SVGIG (reference sequence). CDR3 length: 15 residues. Trimming cost V 0 bases and J 2 bases, with 13 bases left between them. The CDR3 DNA reads as TGTGCCTGGAGTGTACCTCGCAGGGGAAACTATGGCTACACCTTC. Amino acid sequence: CAWSVPRRGNYGYTF.

This rearrangement joins TRBV19 to TRBJ2-6; D unclear. The CDR3 has 15 amino acids. The ends were cut back, 3 bases at V and 0 bases at J, with 6 bases in the middle. Germline loops: CDR1 LNHDA, CDR2 SQIVND (reference sequence). The CDR3 DNA reads TGTGCCAGTAGTATTACCCCCTCTGGGGCCAACGTCCTGACTTTC. Translation gives CASSITPSGANVLTF.

This clone was counted only a few times. The J gene is TRBJ2-3, the V gene TRBV7-8; 10 bases are a match to TRBD2. V lost 0 bases to trimming and J lost 2 bases; unmatched junction nucleotides: 5. This CDR3 spans 17 amino acids. Germline V gene sequence: CDR1 SGHVS, CDR2 FQNEAQ. The CDR3 nucleotides read TGTGCCAGCAGCTTAGCGTTCAGCGGGAGGGCCACAGATACGCAGTATTTT. Protein sequence: CASSLAFSGRATDTQYF.

The J gene is TRBJ2-7, the V gene TRBV25-1; possible D gene TRBD2, 6 bases. Germline values: CDR1 MGHDK, CDR2 SYGVNS. V shed 2 bases and J shed 4 bases, with 15 bases lying between them. The length of the CDR3 is 15 residues. The CDR3 reads CASSERGTWGYEQYF. DNA for the CDR3: TGTGCCAGCAGTGAAAGAGGGACTTGGGGTTACGAGCAGTACTTC.

This clone was detected only once. An end of the junction does not agree with germline; a read error may underlie this. The rearrangement links TRBV5-5 to TRBJ1-2; D uncertain. This CDR3 contains 16 residues. Germline loops: CDR1 SGHKS, CDR2 YYEKEE (reference sequence). CDR3 coding DNA: TGCGCCAGCAGCCAAGATCCCACCGGGGAGAGCTATGGCTACACCTTC. This gives the protein CASSQDPTGESYGYTF.

The chain couples TRBV7-7 to TRBJ2-2; D is unclear. Germline V gene lookup returns CDR1 SSHAT and CDR2 FNYEAQ (reference sequence). V lost 6 bases, J lost 9 bases, and 8 bases lay in between. The CDR3 runs 11 residues. The CDR3, as DNA: TGTGCCAGCAGTCTGGGGAGGGAGCTGTTTTTT. Its protein is CASSLGRELFF.

This chain joins TRBV29-1 and TRBJ2-1; TRBD1 agrees at 9 bases. Germline V gene sequence: CDR1 SQVTM, CDR2 ANQGSEA. Trimming removed 7 bases from V and 7 bases from J; junction bases left unmatched: 14. There are 15 residues in the CDR3. The CDR3 region has the DNA TGCAGCGCCCACCGGAACAGGGGGCGAGGAAATGAGCAGTTCTTC. Translation gives CSAHRNRGRGNEQFF.

The chain is built from TRBV2 and TRBJ1-5; unclear D gene. Germline V lookup: CDR1 SNHLY, CDR2 FYNNEI. Trimming stripped 6 bases from V and 2 bases from J, with 8 bases between. The CDR3 has 13 amino acids. Here the CDR3 reads CASRGEGNQPQHF. The CDR3 coding sequence is TGTGCCAGCAGGGGTGAAGGCAATCAGCCCCAGCATTTT.

This clone was counted a few times. DNA for the CDR3: TGTGCCAGTAGCGCCTGGGACAACAGAAACTATGGCTACACCTTC. Amino acid sequence: CASSAWDNRNYGYTF. The chain joins TRBV19 to TRBJ1-2; D might be TRBD1 (6 bases). The germline CDR1 and CDR2 sequences are LNHDA and SQIVND (reference sequence). Trimming stripped 6 bases from V and 2 bases from J, with 16 bases between. The CDR3 sequence is 15 residues long.

The chain employs TRBV7-9 and TRBJ2-2; no clear D. Germline lookup yields CDR1 SEHNR and CDR2 FQNEAQ (reference sequence). With 7 bases removed from V and 2 bases from J, the gap between germline ends came to 11 bases. The CDR3 has 14 residues. This CDR3 reads CASNRAVNTGELFF. The CDR3 region has the DNA TGTGCCAGCAATAGGGCCGTAAACACCGGGGAGCTGTTTTTT. The entire variable domain, with the rest obtained from reference TRBV7-9 and TRBJ2-2, is as follows: DTGVSQNPRHKITKRGQNVTFRCDPISEHNRLYWYRQTLGQGPEFLTYFQNEAQLEKSRLLSDRFSAERPKGSFSTLEIQRTEQGDSAMYLCASNRAVNTGELFFGEGSRLTVL.

This clone was seen more than once but under ten times. V usage is TRBV27 and J usage is TRBJ1-6, with 10 bases that match TRBD1. The V segment lost 8 bases and the J segment 2 bases; nucleotides outside the gene matches: 6. CDR3 length: 16 residues. CDR1 MNHEY and CDR2 SMNVEV come from the germline V gene (reference sequence). The DNA of the CDR3 is TGTGCCAGCGCGGACAGGGGGGGCGCCTATAATTCACCCCTCCACTTT. Translation gives CASADRGGAYNSPLHF.

This chain links TRBV7-2 with TRBJ2-1; 9 bases are shared with TRBD2. This CDR3 has 14 amino acids. J lost 10 bases, V lost 0 bases, and 4 bases had no gene match. Germline values: CDR1 SGHTA, CDR2 FQGNSA. CDR3 DNA: TGTGCCAGCAGCTTAGCGGGACTAGCCCAAGAGCAGTTCTTC. Translating gives CASSLAGLAQEQFF.

This clone has more than one count but fewer than ten. This chain joins TRBV10-3 and TRBJ1-3; D is ambiguous. V was clipped by 3 bases and J by 0 bases, with 9 bases between them. Germline-derived CDR1 and CDR2 are ENHRY and SYGVKD. CDR3 length: 15 amino acids. The CDR3 DNA is TGTGCCATCAGTGACTACACCGGCTCTGGAAACACCATATATTTT. This sequence encodes CAISDYTGSGNTIYF.

The V gene is TRBV7-9, the J gene TRBJ2-2; no firm D call. The CDR3 runs 12 residues. Between the trimmed V and J ends, which lost 2 bases and 6 bases, there was a span of 4 bases. Germline V gene data show CDR1 as SEHNR and CDR2 as FQNEAQ (reference sequence). The CDR3 protein is CASSLSSGELFF. CDR3 nucleotides: TGTGCCAGCAGCTTATCCTCCGGGGAGCTGTTTTTT.